This paragraph reports one TCR beta chain. What it recognizes is unknown. The record originates from a study of CD8+ T cells in alopecia areata. Those with alopecia areata gave lesional scalp punch biopsies and peripheral blood. The V end lost 1 base, the J end lost 2 bases, and 13 bases lay between the germline ends. This CDR3 contains 16 residues. Germline CDR1 reads SGHTA; CDR2 reads FQGNSA. In each case, RNA was isolated and then reverse transcribed into cDNA as the sequencing template. TCRdb keeps only in-frame clones here, not all; method: immunoSEQ multiplex PCR. The table has more than 75,000 clones, approximately 42% seen once. Study outcomes and limitations: Although TCR sharing was seen in mice, sharing across patients was less clear, possibly for HLA-related reasons.

The TCR originated in a human donor with alopecia areata. This rearrangement joins TRBV7-2 to TRBJ2-3, with D possibly being TRBD2 (6 bases). The sample comprised CD4+ T cells sorted from blood. CDR3 sequence (DNA): TGTGCCAGCAGCTTAGAGGTCGGAGGGCACACAGATACGCAGTATTTT. Its translation: CASSLEVGGHTDTQYF.